A selection of T cell receptor beta chains follows, all from one sample in a study of blood T cell repertoires in COVID-19. Generated by immunoSEQ multiplex PCR, the TCRdb table keeps only in-frame clones and is missing some. The sample consists of 63,000 or so clones, about 81% of them appearing once. Sample: peripheral blood. Receptors originate from a human donor in a cohort sampled during active COVID-19. Both conserved end residues are part of each CDR3. A D gene is named only where the DNA matches it firmly. Part of the rows lack a size; the others show once, few, many or a class for expanded clones.

v_call	cdr3_length	clone_size	j_call	d_call	cdr3_aa	cdr3_nt
TRBV28	14	.	TRBJ2-7	.	CASSLYDSSYEQYF	TGTGCCAGCAGTTTATACGACTCCTCCTACGAGCAGTACTTC
TRBV4-1	15	.	TRBJ2-7	.	CASSPRDFNPYEQYF	TGCGCCAGCAGCCCCCGGGACTTCAATCCCTACGAGCAGTACTTC
TRBV6-4	13	few	TRBJ2-7	.	CASSISDSTEQYF	TGTGCCAGCAGTATCTCGGACAGTACCGAGCAGTACTTC
TRBV5-1	14	.	TRBJ1-2	.	CASSLVAGISGYTF	TGCGCCAGCAGCTTGGTGGCAGGAATAAGTGGCTACACCTTC
TRBV28	12	.	TRBJ2-7	.	CASGTGPYEQYF	TGTGCCAGCGGAACAGGGCCCTACGAGCAGTACTTC
TRBV6-2/TRBV6-3	15	.	TRBJ1-2	.	CASSYGVRVDYGYTF	TGTGCCAGCAGTTACGGAGTCAGGGTGGACTATGGCTACACCTTC
TRBV27	14	.	TRBJ1-2	.	CASSTNRVNYGYTF	TGTGCCAGCAGTACCAACAGGGTAAACTATGGCTACACCTTC
TRBV11-2	13	.	TRBJ1-1	TRBD1	CASSLNRGPEAFF	TGTGCCAGCAGCTTAAACAGGGGGCCTGAAGCTTTCTTT
TRBV12-5	15	.	TRBJ2-7	.	CASGADGKLTYEQYF	TGTGCTAGTGGTGCCGACGGTAAACTAACCTACGAGCAGTACTTC
TRBV25-1	15	.	TRBJ1-6	TRBD1	CASSESRGWPSPLHF	TGTGCCAGCAGTGAATCCAGGGGGTGGCCCTCACCCCTCCACTTT
TRBV6-6	14	.	TRBJ1-2	.	CASSYPDRHYGYTF	TGTGCCAGCAGTTACCCGGACAGACACTATGGCTACACCTTC
TRBV27	17	.	TRBJ2-7	.	CASSFFRGSSKDYEQYF	TGTGCCAGCAGTTTTTTCAGGGGATCGAGCAAAGACTACGAGCAGTACTTC
TRBV4-3	19	.	TRBJ1-2	.	CASSQETVASGVGSYGYTF	TGCGCCAGCAGCCAAGAAACGGTCGCATCCGGGGTTGGATCCTATGGCTACACCTTC
TRBV28	15	.	TRBJ1-5	.	CASSLEGDTYQPQHF	TGTGCCAGCAGTTTAGAGGGGGACACCTATCAGCCCCAGCATTTT
TRBV6-5	14	once	TRBJ2-3	.	CASSLAGKTDTQYF	TGTGCCAGCAGCTTAGCCGGGAAAACAGATACGCAGTATTTT
TRBV18	14	.	TRBJ2-7	TRBD1	CASSARTGEYEQYF	TGTGCCAGCTCAGCGAGGACAGGAGAGTACGAGCAGTACTTC
TRBV11-2	16	.	TRBJ1-6	TRBD1	CASSSHSDRGGSPLHF	TGTGCCAGCAGCTCCCACTCCGACAGGGGCGGATCACCCCTCCACTTT
TRBV3-1/TRBV3-2	15	.	TRBJ2-5	TRBD1	CASSQVPGQRETQYF	TGTGCCAGCAGCCAAGTCCCGGGACAGAGGGAGACCCAGTACTTC
TRBV30	16	.	TRBJ2-3	TRBD2	CAWSVLPSGSTDTQYF	TGTGCCTGGAGTGTACTTCCTAGCGGGAGCACAGATACGCAGTATTTT
TRBV19	16	.	TRBJ2-1	.	CASSRLGTHSYNEQFF	TGTGCCAGTAGCCGACTTGGGACACATTCCTACAATGAGCAGTTCTTC
TRBV5-1	14	.	TRBJ2-1	.	CASSFGGPVDEQFF	TGCGCCAGCAGCTTTGGGGGCCCGGTTGATGAGCAGTTCTTC
TRBV6-1	14	.	TRBJ1-5	.	CASSEIWEGPPQHF	TGTGCCAGCAGTGAAATCTGGGAGGGCCCGCCCCAGCATTTT
TRBV7-9	16	.	TRBJ2-2	.	CASKYEGTTNTGELFF	TGTGCCAGCAAGTACGAAGGGACAACGAACACCGGGGAGCTGTTTTTT
TRBV4-1	15	few	TRBJ1-6	.	CASSSSGGYNSPLHF	TGCGCCAGCAGTTCTAGTGGGGGGTATAATTCACCCCTCCACTTT
TRBV5-6	16	.	TRBJ2-7	TRBD1	CASSRLLTGTGFEQYF	TGTGCCAGCAGCAGGCTATTGACCGGGACAGGGTTCGAGCAGTACTTC
TRBV25-1	16	few	TRBJ2-3	TRBD2	CASSSYLAGERDTQYF	TGTGCCAGCAGTTCATACTTAGCGGGAGAGCGAGATACGCAGTATTTT
TRBV4-1	15	.	TRBJ2-5	TRBD1	CASSQETGIQETQYF	TGCGCCAGCAGCCAAGAGACAGGGATCCAAGAGACCCAGTACTTC
TRBV18	15	.	TRBJ2-2	.	CASSPPSQGRGELFF	TGTGCCAGCTCACCACCGTCACAAGGGAGAGGGGAGCTGTTTTTT
TRBV5-1	17	.	TRBJ2-2	TRBD2	CASSMGGLEGIDGELFF	TGCGCCAGCAGCATGGGAGGACTAGAGGGGATCGACGGGGAGCTGTTTTTT
TRBV27	15	.	TRBJ2-5	.	CASRSLLAMGETQYF	TGTGCCAGCAGATCCCTACTAGCCATGGGAGAGACCCAGTACTTC
TRBV12-3/TRBV12-4	13	.	TRBJ2-4	.	CASSGQGLNIQYF	TGTGCCAGCAGTGGCCAGGGACTAAACATTCAGTACTTC